This TCR beta chain appears in the sequencing data of a study of metastatic and nonmetastatic thyroid tumors. Study-level background: Repertoires were compared across blood and tumor or nodule tissue from malignant and benign thyroid patients.

At least ten counts were recorded for this clone. Its antigen is undetermined. Thyroid surgery was performed in patients who had received no treatment beforehand. Study findings and constraints: It was reported that TCR beta diversity was significantly higher in malignant thyroid tumors than benign nodules, in blood and tumor.

The V end was cut by 3 bases, the J end by 0 bases, with 10 bases between. Per the germline V gene, CDR1 is SGHRS and CDR2 is YFSETQ. This CDR3 has 14 amino acids. With MiXCR, TCRdb reprocessed the PCR reads. The top ten clones hold around 16% of a sample with roughly 30,000 clones, approximately 10% of them seen once. The sample comprised blood. The source of this sequence is a female donor with papillary thyroid cancer or a benign thyroid nodule (not recorded which). Some clones in this sample may be carry-over from other donors' samples. This sequence joins TRBV5-1 and TRBJ2-7; D not resolved. The CDR3 sequence: CASSSDLNSYEQYF. The CDR3 DNA follows: TGCGCCAGCAGCTCGGACCTTAACTCCTACGAGCAGTACTTC.